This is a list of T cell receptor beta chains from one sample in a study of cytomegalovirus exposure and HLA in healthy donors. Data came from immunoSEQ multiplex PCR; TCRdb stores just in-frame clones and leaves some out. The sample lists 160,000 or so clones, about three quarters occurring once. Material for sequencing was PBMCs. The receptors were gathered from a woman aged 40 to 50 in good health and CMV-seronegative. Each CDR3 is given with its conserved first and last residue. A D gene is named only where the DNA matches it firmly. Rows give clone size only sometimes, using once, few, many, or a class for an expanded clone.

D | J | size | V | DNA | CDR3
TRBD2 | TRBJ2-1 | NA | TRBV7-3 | TGTGCCAGCAGCTTAGCCGGGACTAGCGGGGACAGTGAGCAGTTCTTC | CASSLAGTSGDSEQFF
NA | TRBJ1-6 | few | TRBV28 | TGTGCCAGCAGTTTTCAAAGATTTCGGAATTCACCCCTCCACTTT | CASSFQRFRNSPLHF
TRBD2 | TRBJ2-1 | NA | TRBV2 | TGTGCCAGCAGCGCTAGCGGGGGGGGTTACAATGAGCAGTTCTTC | CASSASGGGYNEQFF
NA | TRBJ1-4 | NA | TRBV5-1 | TGCGCCAGCAGGCCAGGGGCCCATAATGAAAAACTGTTTTTT | CASRPGAHNEKLFF
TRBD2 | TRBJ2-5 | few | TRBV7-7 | TGTGCCAGCAGCCGCGGGGGGGCCCCGGAGACCCAGTACTTC | CASSRGGAPETQYF
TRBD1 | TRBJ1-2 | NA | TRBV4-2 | TGTGCCAGCAGCCGCGGTCCCGGGACAGGGGGCGAGGGCTACACCTTC | CASSRGPGTGGEGYTF
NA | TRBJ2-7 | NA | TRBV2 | TGTGCCAGCCTAACCTACGAGCAGTACTTC | CASLTYEQYF
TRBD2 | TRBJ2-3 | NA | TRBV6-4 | TGTGCCAGCAGTGCTAGCGGGGGGGCGGATACGCAGTATTTT | CASSASGGADTQYF
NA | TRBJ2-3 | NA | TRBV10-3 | TGTGTCACGGCGGGATTCACAGATACGCAGTATTTT | CVTAGFTDTQYF
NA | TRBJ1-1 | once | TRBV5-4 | TGTGCCAGCAGCTTGTACTCTTCTGTCGGTGAAGCTTTCTTT | CASSLYSSVGEAFF
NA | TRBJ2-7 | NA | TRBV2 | TGTGCCAGCAGTGAAGACGGGGGAGCCTACGAGCAGTACTTC | CASSEDGGAYEQYF
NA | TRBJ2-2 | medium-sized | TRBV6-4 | TGTGCCAGCAGCGGAGTTGACACCGGGGAGCTGTTTTTT | CASSGVDTGELFF
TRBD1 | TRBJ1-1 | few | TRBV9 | TGTGCCAGCAGCCTGCACAGGGGAATTGGTGAAGCTTTCTTT | CASSLHRGIGEAFF
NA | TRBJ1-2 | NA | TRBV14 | TGTGCCAGCAGCCAAGATTCGATTATGCGCTCCGGGGGCTACACCTTC | CASSQDSIMRSGGYTF
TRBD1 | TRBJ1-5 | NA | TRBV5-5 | TGTGCCAGCAGCTTTTTCGGACAGGGCGGGCAGCCCCAGCATTTT | CASSFFGQGGQPQHF
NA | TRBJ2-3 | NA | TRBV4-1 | TGCGCCAGCAGCCAAGCCCTACCCACAGATACGCAGTATTTT | CASSQALPTDTQYF
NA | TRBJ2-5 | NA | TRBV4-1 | TGCGCCAGCAGCCAAGGACTAGTAGAGCAAGAGACCCAGTACTTC | CASSQGLVEQETQYF
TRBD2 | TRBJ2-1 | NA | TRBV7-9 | TGTGCCAGCGTCACGGGGGGGTACAATGAGCAGTTCTTC | CASVTGGYNEQFF
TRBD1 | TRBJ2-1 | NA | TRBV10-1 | TGCGCCAGCAGGTGTCGACAGGGGCCTCGTACGAGCTCCTACAATGAGCAGTTCTTC | CASRCRQGPRTSSYNEQFF
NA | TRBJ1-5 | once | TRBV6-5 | TGTGCCAGCAAGAGATTAGAGGTACGGGATCAGCCCCAGCATTTT | CASKRLEVRDQPQHF
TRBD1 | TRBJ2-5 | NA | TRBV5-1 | TGCGCCAGCAGCTCCAACCGGGACAGGGTATTGGAGACCCAGTACTTC | CASSSNRDRVLETQYF
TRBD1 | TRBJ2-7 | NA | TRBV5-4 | TGTGCCAGCAGCATGGGACAGTCAAGCTCCTACGAGCAGTACTTC | CASSMGQSSSYEQYF
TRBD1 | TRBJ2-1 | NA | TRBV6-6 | TGTGCCAGTCAACAGGGGAATAATGAGCAGTTCTTC | CASQQGNNEQFF
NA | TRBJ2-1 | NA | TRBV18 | TGTGCCAGCCCTCCCGCAGTGAACTGGGTCGGGGACAATGAGCAGTTCTTC | CASPPAVNWVGDNEQFF
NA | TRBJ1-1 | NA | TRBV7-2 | TGTGCCAGCAGCTCCGGTCCGGGGCGGGGGGACACTGAAGCTTTCTTT | CASSSGPGRGDTEAFF
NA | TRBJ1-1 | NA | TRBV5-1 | TGCGCCAGCAGCTTGGAAGGGGCTGAAGCTTTCTTT | CASSLEGAEAFF
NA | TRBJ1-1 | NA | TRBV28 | TGTGCCAGCAGTCCTCCCGCTCAGGCCCGCCGGGCTTTCTTT | CASSPPAQARRAFF
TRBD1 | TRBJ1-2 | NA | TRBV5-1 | TGCGCCAGCAGCTTGGAGGGACAGAGCTACACCTTC | CASSLEGQSYTF
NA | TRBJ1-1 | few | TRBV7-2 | TGTGCCAGCAGCTTATATTCCAGGGATTCTGAAGCTTTCTTT | CASSLYSRDSEAFF
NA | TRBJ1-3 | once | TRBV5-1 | TGCGCCAGCAGCTTGGACGGGCCAGGGAAAGGAAACACCATATATTTT | CASSLDGPGKGNTIYF
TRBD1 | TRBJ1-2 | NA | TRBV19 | TGTGCCAGTAGATCTGGGACAGAATATGGCTACACCTTC | CASRSGTEYGYTF
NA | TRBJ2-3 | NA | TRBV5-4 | TGTGCCAGCACTCGGAGAAACACAGATACGCAGTATTTT | CASTRRNTDTQYF
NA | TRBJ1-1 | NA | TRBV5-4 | TGTGCCAGCAGCTTGGAGCACGGGAACACTGAAGCTTTCTTT | CASSLEHGNTEAFF
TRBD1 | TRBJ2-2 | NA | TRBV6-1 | TGTGCCACCACAGGGGGCTCAGACACCGGGGAGCTGTTTTTT | CATTGGSDTGELFF
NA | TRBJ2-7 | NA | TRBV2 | TGTGCCAGCACCGAGGGATACGAGCAGTACTTC | CASTEGYEQYF
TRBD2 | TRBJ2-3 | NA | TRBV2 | TGTGCCAGCAGTGGGGGGGGTGCGGATACGCAGTATTTT | CASSGGGADTQYF
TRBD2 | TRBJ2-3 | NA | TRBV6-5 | TGTGCCAGCAGACGGGGACTAGCGTTGATGGATACGCAGTATTTT | CASRRGLALMDTQYF
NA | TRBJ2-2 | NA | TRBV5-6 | TGTGCCAGCTATAAAAACGGGGAGCTGTTTTTT | CASYKNGELFF
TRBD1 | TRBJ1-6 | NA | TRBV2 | TGTGCCAGCAGGTGGCGGGACAGTAATAATTCACCCCTCCACTTT | CASRWRDSNNSPLHF
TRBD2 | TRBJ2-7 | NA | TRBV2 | TGTGCCAGCCCCCCGGGCGGGACTAGCGGGGGGTTGTACGAGCAGTACTTC | CASPPGGTSGGLYEQYF
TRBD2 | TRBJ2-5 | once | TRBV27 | TGTGCCAGCAGGCCTAGCGGGGGAGAGACCCAGTACTTC | CASRPSGGETQYF
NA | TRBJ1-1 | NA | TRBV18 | TGTGCCAGCTCACCGAATTCAAGACAAGGCTCTGAAGCTTTCTTT | CASSPNSRQGSEAFF
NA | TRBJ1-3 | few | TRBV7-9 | TGTGCCAGCAGCTTAGTAATAACCGGGAAGTTTGGAAACACCATATATTTT | CASSLVITGKFGNTIYF
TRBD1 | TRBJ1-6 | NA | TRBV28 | TGTGCCAGCAGCTTAGGGTGGGGACAGGGGGCTATGGGGTCACCCCTCCACTTT | CASSLGWGQGAMGSPLHF
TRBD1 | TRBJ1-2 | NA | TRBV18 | TGTGCCAGCTCAGCCTTGACAGGGGAGAACTATGGCTACACCTTC | CASSALTGENYGYTF
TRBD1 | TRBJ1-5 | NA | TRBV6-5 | TGTGCCAGCAAAATAGGGACAGGCAGCAATCAGCCCCAGCATTTT | CASKIGTGSNQPQHF
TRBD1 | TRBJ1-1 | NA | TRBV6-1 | TGTGCAATCAGGGGGACTGAAGCTTTCTTT | CAIRGTEAFF
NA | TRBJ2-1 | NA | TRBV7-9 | TGTGCCAGCAGCTTAGTGGTGGGGGGGCTCGACAATGAGCAGTTCTTC | CASSLVVGGLDNEQFF